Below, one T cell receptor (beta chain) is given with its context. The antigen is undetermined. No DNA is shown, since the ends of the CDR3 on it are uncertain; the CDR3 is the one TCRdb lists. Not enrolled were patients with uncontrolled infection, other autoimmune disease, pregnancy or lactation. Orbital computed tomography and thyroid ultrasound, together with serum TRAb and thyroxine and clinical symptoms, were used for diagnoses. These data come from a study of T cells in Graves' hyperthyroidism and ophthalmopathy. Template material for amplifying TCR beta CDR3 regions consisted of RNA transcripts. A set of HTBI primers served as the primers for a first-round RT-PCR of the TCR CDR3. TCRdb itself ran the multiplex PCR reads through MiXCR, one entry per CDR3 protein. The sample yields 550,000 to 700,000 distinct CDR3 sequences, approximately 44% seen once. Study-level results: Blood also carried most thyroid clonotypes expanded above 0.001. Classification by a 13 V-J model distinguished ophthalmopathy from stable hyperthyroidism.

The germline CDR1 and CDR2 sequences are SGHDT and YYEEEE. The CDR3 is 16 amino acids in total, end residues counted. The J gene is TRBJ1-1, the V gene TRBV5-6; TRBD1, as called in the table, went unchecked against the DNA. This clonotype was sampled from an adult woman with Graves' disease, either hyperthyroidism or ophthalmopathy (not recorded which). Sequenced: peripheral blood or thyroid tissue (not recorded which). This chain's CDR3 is CACSVEGAGLSTEAFF.